This passage covers 27 T cell receptor beta chains from one sample sequenced in a study of regulatory T cells in long-lasting Graves disease. Time point noted: persistent/refractory GD, antithyroid drugs over 5 years with positive TRAb. PBMC RNA was the source of the TCR library. iRepertoire HTBI primers and Arm-PCR of CDR3 regions built TCR beta libraries. TCRdb ran MiXCR on the multiplex PCR reads and lists one entry per CDR3 protein. The sample lists 400,000 to 500,000 distinct CDR3 sequences, 20% to 25% occurring once. The source was peripheral blood mononuclear cells (PBMCs), collected when the disease was refractory, from a patient treated with antithyroid drugs. Every receptor here comes from a female donor with Graves disease.

This clonotype was seen at least ten times. The rearrangement uses TRBV2 and TRBJ1-6; TRBD1 might be the D (5 bases). V dropped 6 bases and J dropped 8 bases, with 20 bases sitting between them. This CDR3 contains 16 residues. Germline CDR1 SNHLY, CDR2 FYNNEI. The CDR3 DNA reads as TGTGCCAGCAGGCCCCTAGGGGCTATCACTGATTCACCCCTCCACTTT. This codes for CASRPLGAITDSPLHF.

This chain connects TRBV11-2 to TRBJ2-1; 8 nucleotides match TRBD2. Trimming took 5 bases from V and 6 from J; bases not matched to a gene: 9. Germline CDR1 is SGHAT and CDR2 is FQNNGV. The CDR3 spans 15 residues. The CDR3 is CASSTTSEPLNEQFF. For the CDR3, the DNA is TGTGCCAGCAGCACGACTAGCGAGCCTCTCAATGAGCAGTTCTTC.

Details on this clonotype: A much bigger clone sits one base away, suggesting this may be a read error. This chain links TRBV12-3 or TRBV12-4 with TRBJ2-7, with D maybe TRBD2 (5 bases). This CDR3 contains 14 residues. The CDR3 spells CARSSHAGSYEQYF. DNA of the CDR3: TGTGCCCGCAGTTCCCATGCGGGTTCCTACGAGCAGTACTTC.

In its sample, this clonotype was seen many times. One junction end disagrees with the germline gene, perhaps due to a read error. The chain employs TRBV11-1 and TRBJ2-7, with D tentatively TRBD1 or TRBD2 (5 bases each). CDR3 length: 16 residues. Germline assignment: CDR1 SGHAT and CDR2 FQDESV (reference sequence). DNA for the CDR3: TGTGCCAACAGCTTAGGACGGGGACGGACCTCCTACGAGCAGTACTTC. This encodes CANSLGRGRTSYEQYF.

This clonotype has a count of ten or more. V is TRBV28 and J is TRBJ2-7; TRBD1 agrees at 9 bases. The CDR3 totals 14 residues. CDR1 and CDR2 from the germline V gene are MDHEN and SYDVKM. V gave up 7 bases and J gave up 6 bases; unmatched junction bases: 10. CDR3 region: CASILRDREGEQYF. The DNA for the CDR3 is TGTGCCAGCATCCTTCGGGACAGGGAAGGCGAGCAGTACTTC.

This clonotype has a single count. This chain connects TRBV29-1 to TRBJ2-1; 10 positions agree with TRBD2. The CDR3 runs 14 residues. The V and J ends lost 6 bases and 8 bases, in that order; junction bases with no gene match: 10. The germline V gene has CDR1 SQVTM and CDR2 ANQGSEA. This CDR3 reads CSVKSSGSFYEQFF. The CDR3 coding sequence is TGCAGCGTAAAATCTAGCGGGAGTTTTTATGAGCAGTTCTTC.

In this sample, this clonotype turned up many times. The CDR3 loop is CASSTDRKPSGANVLTF. In DNA, the CDR3 is TGTGCCAGCAGCACGGACAGGAAACCCTCTGGGGCCAACGTCCTGACTTTC. The chain carries TRBV28 and TRBJ2-6; TRBD1 aligns across 7 bases. The junction had 8 bases not matched to a gene; V was cut back by 6 bases and J by 0 bases. Germline V gene data show CDR1 as MDHEN and CDR2 as SYDVKM. This CDR3 region has 17 residues. Full variable domain (rest looked up from reference TRBV28 and TRBJ2-6): DVKVTQSSRYLVKRTGEKVFLECVQDMDHENMFWYRQDPGLGLRLIYFSYDVKMKEKGDIPEGYSVSREKKERFSLILESASTNQTSMYLCASSTDRKPSGANVLTFGAGSRLTVL.

The V and J genes are TRBV6-2 or TRBV6-3 and TRBJ2-7, with D possibly called TRBD1 or TRBD2 (5 bases each). Trimming removed 4 bases at V and 7 bases at J, with 17 bases between. Germline CDR1 reads MNHEY; CDR2 reads SVGEGT. The CDR3 contains 14 residues. The CDR3 loop is CASSWGGTEAEQYF. CDR3 coding DNA: TGTGCCAGCAGTTGGGGCGGCACGGAGGCAGAGCAGTACTTC.

This rearrangement joins TRBV13 to TRBJ1-2, with D unclear. The germline V gene encodes CDR1 PRHDT and CDR2 FYEKMQ (reference sequence). The CDR3 runs to 15 residues. Deletions cut 5 bases from V and 6 bases from J, with 19 bases between. The CDR3 spells CASSPGVRVPHGYTF. The CDR3 nucleotides are TGTGCCAGCAGCCCCGGCGTACGGGTCCCCCATGGCTACACCTTC.

This clonotype was counted between two and nine times. The chain has TRBV7-9 and TRBJ1-2; 9 bases align to TRBD1. V dropped 4 bases and J dropped 8; count of bases not matched to a gene: 5. Looked up from germline, CDR1 is SEHNR and CDR2 is FQNEAQ (reference sequence). CDR3 length equals 13 residues. The CDR3 DNA is TGTGCCAGCAGCTACGGACAGGGGAAAGGCTACACCTTC. Encoded protein: CASSYGQGKGYTF.

This clonotype was recorded at least ten times. CDR3 region: CASSYVWGTEAFF. For the CDR3, the DNA is TGTGCCAGCAGTTACGTTTGGGGTACTGAAGCTTTCTTT. The chain links TRBV6-2 or TRBV6-3 to TRBJ1-1; D uncertain. Trimming removed 2 bases from V and 5 bases from J, with 9 bases in between. The CDR3 is 13 amino acids. Looked up from germline, CDR1 is MNHEY and CDR2 is SVGEGT.

This clonotype occurred many times. The chain uses TRBV2 and TRBJ2-5, with no clear D. With 6 bases removed from V and 3 bases from J, the gap between germline ends came to 14 bases. This CDR3 contains 14 residues. Germline CDR1 SNHLY, CDR2 FYNNEI. The CDR3 DNA is TGTGCCAGCAGAGATACAAAGCGTGAAGAGACCCAGTACTTC. Protein product: CASRDTKREETQYF.

CDR3 protein: CASSPAGGAKNIQYF. CDR3 nucleotides: TGTGCCAGCTCACCCGCCGGTGGTGCCAAAAACATTCAGTACTTC. V and J are TRBV18 and TRBJ2-4; D remains ambiguous. CDR1 KGHSH and CDR2 LQKENI come from the germline V gene. Trimming cost V 3 bases and J 1 base, with 10 bases left between them. The CDR3 has 15 amino acids.

Ten or more counts support this clonotype. The V call is TRBV6-5, the J call TRBJ1-2; 7 bases are a match to TRBD1. The V and J ends lost 2 bases and 6 bases, in that order; junction bases with no gene match: 9. Germline V gene data show CDR1 as MNHEY and CDR2 as SVGAGI. CDR3 size: 15 residues. This CDR3 reads CASSYAGGTRDGYTF. In DNA form, the CDR3 reads TGTGCCAGCAGTTACGCAGGGGGGACCCGAGATGGCTACACCTTC.

This sequence joins TRBV20-1 and TRBJ2-5; perhaps TRBD1 as D (6 bases). CDR3 length: 14 amino acids. V lost 1 base and J lost 2, with 11 bases in between. CDR1 DFQATT and CDR2 SNEGSKA come from the germline V gene (reference sequence). The CDR3: CSARGATGQETQYF. CDR3 bases: TGCAGTGCTAGAGGGGCGACAGGTCAAGAGACCCAGTACTTC.

To note about this clonotype: This clone may be a read error of a much larger clone one base away. This chain links TRBV20-1 with TRBJ2-5; D not resolved. Trimming took 3 bases from V and 0 from J, leaving 5 bases between them. This CDR3 is built from 12 residues. Germline V gives CDR1 DFQATT, CDR2 SNEGSKA (reference sequence). CDR3 DNA: TGCAGTGCTAGTTGGGACCAAGAGACCCAGTACTTC. Its translation is CSASWDQETQYF.

The chain joins TRBV7-9 to TRBJ1-1; no clear D. In germline, CDR1 is SEHNR, CDR2 FQNEAQ (reference sequence). This CDR3 is 14 amino acids long. V was pared by 5 bases and J by 6 bases, with 16 bases between. The CDR3 DNA reads TGTGCCAGCAGCCAAAGCCGGAAAAAGGCTGAAGCTTTCTTT. It is translated as CASSQSRKKAEAFF.

The V and J genes are TRBV28 and TRBJ1-1, with 7 nucleotides matching TRBD1. Trimming at V came to 4 bases and at J to 4 bases, leaving 6 bases not matched to a gene. This CDR3 region has 14 residues. CDR1 is MDHEN and CDR2 is SYDVKM in the germline V gene. CDR3 in DNA: TGTGCCAGCAGTTCCTTGACAGGGACCACTGAAGCTTTCTTT. Its translation: CASSSLTGTTEAFF.

This clonotype was detected ten times or more. The gene calls are TRBV12-3 or TRBV12-4 and TRBJ1-1; 7 bases are a match to TRBD1. Germline trimming cut 7 bases from V and 4 bases from J; bases unmatched to any gene: 9. The length of the CDR3 is 14 residues. As DNA, the CDR3 is TGTGCCAGCATCCTGGACAGGAGGGGCACTGAAGCTTTCTTT. It is translated as CASILDRRGTEAFF.

The CDR3 protein is CASSLRLGGPPMETQYF. The CDR3 DNA reads as TGCGCCAGCAGCCTAAGACTTGGGGGGCCTCCGATGGAGACCCAGTACTTC. The chain uses TRBV5-1 and TRBJ2-5; D is possibly TRBD1 or TRBD2 (6 bases each). The V end was cut by 4 bases, the J end by 5 bases, with 24 bases between. Germline V gene data show CDR1 as SGHRS and CDR2 as YFSETQ. The CDR3 has 17 amino acids.

This clonotype showed up just a few times. The gene calls are TRBV13 and TRBJ2-7, with D possibly being TRBD1 (5 bases). V was cut by 5 bases and J by 3 bases, with 20 bases left in between. The CDR3 consists of 16 residues. In germline, CDR1 is PRHDT, CDR2 FYEKMQ (reference sequence). The CDR3 sequence is CASSPGAAQGVYEQYF. Here the CDR3 DNA reads TGTGCCAGCAGCCCTGGTGCGGCGCAGGGCGTCTACGAGCAGTACTTC.

This clonotype was detected only a few times. CDR3 protein: CAWSEENTEAFF. CDR3 DNA sequence: TGTGCCTGGAGTGAGGAAAACACTGAAGCTTTCTTT. The gene calls are TRBV30 and TRBJ1-1; unclear D gene. CDR3 length: 12 residues. Trimming cost V 1 base and J 2 bases, with 5 bases left between them. The germline gives CDR1 GTSNPN, CDR2 SVGIG (reference sequence).

On this clonotype itself: This may be a read error, as it is one base from a much larger clone. The genes are TRBV12-3 or TRBV12-4 and TRBJ1-5; TRBD1 might be the D (6 bases). CDR3 length equals 16 residues. V was clipped by 6 bases and J by 9 bases, with 24 bases between them. The CDR3 DNA follows: TGTGCCAGCAGCTGGACCGTGGGGGCAGAAGATCGGCCCCAGCATTTT. Protein product: CASSWTVGAEDRPQHF.

The chain combines TRBV2 with TRBJ2-1; TRBD2 aligns across 9 bases. This CDR3 has 19 residues. The germline V gene encodes CDR1 SNHLY and CDR2 FYNNEI. The V segment lost 0 bases and the J segment 4 bases; nucleotides outside the gene matches: 13. As DNA, the CDR3 is TGTGCCAGCAGTGAAGCAGGCGGGGTTAGCGGGAGATGGTACAATGAGCAGTTCTTC. Encoded protein: CASSEAGGVSGRWYNEQFF.

The chain has TRBV20-1 and TRBJ1-2; D gene unclear. V gave up 6 bases and J gave up 0 bases, with 8 bases separating them. CDR3 length: 12 residues. CDR1 is DFQATT, CDR2 SNEGSKA, per germline (reference sequence). CDR3 sequence reads: CSAPQPNYGYTF. CDR3 bases: TGCAGTGCCCCCCAGCCTAACTATGGCTACACCTTC.

The sample holds many counts of this clonotype. This chain joins TRBV28 and TRBJ1-5; possibly TRBD1 for D (5 bases). This CDR3 has 16 residues. The germline CDR1 and CDR2 sequences are MDHEN and SYDVKM. The germline V and J ends were trimmed by 7 bases and 6 bases, with 22 bases remaining between them. The CDR3, as DNA: TGTGCCAGCACCCTCTCCGGGACCGAGGGAGCTCAGCCCCAGCATTTT. Its translation is CASTLSGTEGAQPQHF.

The table lists this clonotype with a few counts. This sequence joins TRBV12-3 or TRBV12-4 and TRBJ2-1, with D perhaps assigned TRBD1 or TRBD2 (6 bases each). This CDR3 comprises 15 residues. Trimming pared 6 bases from V and 4 bases from J, leaving 16 bases between. CDR3 sequence reads: CASSPGRRGYNEQFF. The CDR3 DNA is TGTGCCAGCAGCCCCGGCCGGAGGGGGTACAATGAGCAGTTCTTC.